Shown below are 15 T cell receptor beta chains from a single sample sequenced in a study of blood T cell repertoires in COVID-19. Only in-frame clones appear in the TCRdb table, and some are missing; sequencing was by immunoSEQ multiplex PCR. The sample holds 150,000 to 200,000 clones, over 75% seen once. Sequencing was carried out using PBMCs or T cells enriched from blood (not recorded which). The source of these receptors is a man aged 50-59 years who had recovered from COVID-19.

Concerning this clone itself: One junction end disagrees with the germline gene, perhaps due to a read error. The genes are TRBV28 and TRBJ2-7, with TRBD1 matching 8 bases. This CDR3 region has 13 residues. Germline lookup yields CDR1 MDHEN and CDR2 SYDVKM. For the CDR3, the DNA is TGTGCCAGCAGCTTTACGACAGGGGTGAGGTGGGACTTC. Its protein is CASSFTTGVRWDF.

The CDR3 reads CASNKGVEQFF. The CDR3 coding sequence is TGTGCCAGCAATAAAGGGGTGGAGCAGTTCTTC. The V and J genes are TRBV6-5 and TRBJ2-1, with D possibly being TRBD1 (5 bases). Germline CDR1 MNHEY, CDR2 SVGAGI. The CDR3 is made up of 11 amino acids. Trimming took off 7 bases at V and 10 bases at J, with 11 bases between the two ends.

In the case of this clone: An end of the junction differs from the germline gene, which may be a read error. V is TRBV12-3 or TRBV12-4 and J is TRBJ2-7; 11 bases fit TRBD2. This CDR3 is 13 amino acids long. CDR3 DNA sequence: TGTGCCAGCAGTTTTGGGGGAAAGACTAGCGGGATTTTC. It encodes CASSFGGKTSGIF.

This clone has only a few counts. V and J are TRBV27 and TRBJ1-2, with TRBD1 matching 12 bases. Germline CDR1 MNHEY, CDR2 SMNVEV (reference sequence). J was trimmed by 8 bases and V by 5 bases; bases with no gene match: 9. The CDR3 length is 15 residues. In DNA, the CDR3 is TGTGCCAGCAGTCCTACCGGGACAGGGGGCTTAGGCTACACCTTC. Translated, it gives CASSPTGTGGLGYTF.

This clone counts as medium-sized. This chain joins TRBV6-5 and TRBJ1-2, with D perhaps matching TRBD1 (5 bases). Germline V lookup: CDR1 MNHEY, CDR2 SVGAGI. CDR3 length: 14 residues. V shed 4 bases and J shed 1 base, with 10 bases lying between them. The CDR3 DNA reads as TGTGCCAGCAGTTCCGACAGTCTTAACTATGGCTACACCTTC. This translates into CASSSDSLNYGYTF.

CDR3 DNA: TGTGCCAGCAGCTCGACAGGCCTACCGTCCTACGAGCAGTACTTC. It specifies CASSSTGLPSYEQYF. This sequence joins TRBV5-5 and TRBJ2-7; possibly TRBD1 for D (6 bases). V lost 3 bases to trimming and J lost 1 base, with 14 bases between them. Germline lookup yields CDR1 SGHKS and CDR2 YYEKEE (reference sequence). There are 15 residues in the CDR3.

The J gene is TRBJ2-4, the V gene TRBV11-2; D uncertain. The CDR3 spans 15 residues. V was cut by 4 bases and J by 0 bases, with 10 bases left in between. CDR1 SGHAT and CDR2 FQNNGV come from the germline V gene. The CDR3 DNA reads as TGTGCCAGCAGCTCAGGTGTATTAGCCAAAAACATTCAGTACTTC. It specifies CASSSGVLAKNIQYF.

The chain is built from TRBV14 and TRBJ2-2; TRBD1 matches at 9 bases. V shed 5 bases, J shed 5 bases, and the junction held 6 bases outside the gene matches. The length of the CDR3 is 15 residues. Germline V gene lookup returns CDR1 SGHDN and CDR2 FVKESK. Here the CDR3 DNA reads TGTGCCAGCAGCGGACAGGGGCGGTGGACCGGGGAGCTGTTTTTT. Translated: CASSGQGRWTGELFF.

Turning to this clone: One junction end disagrees with the germline gene, perhaps due to a read error. The V and J genes are TRBV13 and TRBJ2-7, with a weak D call TRBD1 (5 bases). Per the germline V gene, CDR1 is PRHDT and CDR2 is FYEKMQ (reference sequence). The CDR3 sequence is 14 residues long. The DNA of the CDR3 is TGTGCCAGCAGCTTGACAGTTCTCTCCCACGAGCAGTACTTC. Translated: CASSLTVLSHEQYF.

The gene calls are TRBV28 and TRBJ2-3, with D possibly being TRBD2 (6 bases). The germline V gene encodes CDR1 MDHEN and CDR2 SYDVKM. The CDR3 runs 15 residues. The V end lost 3 bases, the J end lost 4 bases, and 14 bases lay between the germline ends. As DNA, the CDR3 is TGTGCCAGCAGTTTGGACACGGCGGGACCAGATACGCAGTATTTT. This gives the protein CASSLDTAGPDTQYF.

This clone was seen a few times. The chain couples TRBV2 to TRBJ2-3; 8 bases align to TRBD1. V lost 7 bases to trimming and J lost 4 bases; unmatched junction nucleotides: 13. The CDR3 is made up of 16 amino acids. CDR1 is SNHLY and CDR2 is FYNNEI in the germline V gene. CDR3: CASTNLGQGTSDTQYF. The DNA of the CDR3 is TGTGCCAGCACAAACCTCGGACAGGGAACTTCAGATACGCAGTATTTT. The variable domain in full, completed from reference TRBV2 and TRBJ2-3, reads EPEVTQTPSHQVTQMGQEVILRCVPISNHLYFYWYRQILGQKVEFLVSFYNNEISEKSEIFDDQFSVERPDGSNFTLKIRSTKLEDSAMYFCASTNLGQGTSDTQYFGPGTRLTVL.

The chain couples TRBV10-3 to TRBJ1-5, with D uncertain. Germline-derived CDR1 and CDR2 are ENHRY and SYGVKD. The CDR3 extends over 14 amino acids. The V gene lost 3 bases and the J gene lost 0 bases, with 6 bases spanning the gap. Here the CDR3 reads CAISDIGSNQPQHF. Here the CDR3 DNA reads TGTGCCATCAGTGACATCGGTAGCAATCAGCCCCAGCATTTT.

The rearrangement joins TRBV5-6 to TRBJ1-6; 9 nucleotides line up with TRBD1. The CDR3 length is 16 residues. The germline CDR1 and CDR2 sequences are SGHDT and YYEEEE. J lost 7 bases, V lost 4 bases, and 9 bases had no gene match. CDR3 sequence reads: CASSPGQGVGNSPLHF. CDR3 bases: TGTGCCAGCAGCCCGGGACAGGGTGTAGGAAATTCACCCCTCCACTTT. The whole variable domain, remainder taken from reference TRBV5-6 and TRBJ1-6, is DAGVTQSPTHLIKTRGQQVTLRCSPKSGHDTVSWYQQALGQGPQFIFQYYEEEERQRGNFPDRFSGHQFPNYSSELNVNALLLGDSALYLCASSPGQGVGNSPLHFGNGTRLTVT.

This chain connects TRBV28 to TRBJ1-4; 7 nucleotides align to TRBD1. After removal of 5 bases from V and 6 bases from J, the junction contained 3 bases not matched to a gene. CDR3 length: 13 amino acids. Germline V lookup: CDR1 MDHEN, CDR2 SYDVKM. The CDR3 DNA sequence: TGTGCCAGCAGTCTCACAGGGGATGAAAAACTGTTTTTT. Translating it yields CASSLTGDEKLFF. The full variable domain, completed using reference TRBV28 and TRBJ1-4, is DVKVTQSSRYLVKRTGEKVFLECVQDMDHENMFWYRQDPGLGLRLIYFSYDVKMKEKGDIPEGYSVSREKKERFSLILESASTNQTSMYLCASSLTGDEKLFFGSGTQLSVL.

This sequence joins TRBV7-2 and TRBJ2-7; 12 nucleotides match TRBD1. From germline, CDR1 is SGHTA and CDR2 FQGNSA. CDR3 length: 16 residues. V lost 3 bases, J lost 5 bases, and 8 bases stayed unmatched. The CDR3 nucleotides read TGTGCCAGCAGCTTGAAAGGGACAGGGGGCGCAGACGAGCAGTACTTC. This codes for CASSLKGTGGADEQYF.